The subject of this entry is one T cell receptor beta chain. There is no known antigen for this receptor. Base qualities are not provided; no much larger clone lies one nucleotide away. A second Seattle source provided samples from volunteer blood donors who had recovered from COVID-19. The collaborating institutions used their own protocols to collect whole blood in K2EDTA tubes. For TCRbeta analysis, collaborators shipped samples as frozen whole blood, isolated PBMCs, or DNA extracted from either of those sample types. The CDR3 runs 15 amino acids, cysteine and phenylalanine included. Here the CDR3 DNA is all that survives: 45 bases in frame from base 1. Trimming removed 8 bases from V and 9 bases from J; the gene matches leave 15 bases unexplained. Taken from the germline V gene (reference sequence), the CDR1 and CDR2 loops are LNHDA and SQIVND. The data stem from a study of blood T cell repertoires in COVID-19 (dated by TCRdb to 2018 to 2021). Study-level background: Samples from collaborators originated in the United States, Italy and Spain and spanned both the acute and convalescent phases of COVID-19. Deeply sampled blood TCRbeta repertoires from subjects exposed to, actively infected with, or recovered from COVID-19 were included in the dataset. Sample metadata almost always included a de-identified subject ID, COVID-19 status, age in years and sex. Where available, HLA class I and class II types were obtained from metadata supplied by the sample provider rather than from assay-based typing. The samples were drawn from two sources: the first 160 participants of the ongoing ImmuneRACE study, and over 950 subjects contributed by 6 global collaborators. The material from the prospective study consisted of cDNA or gDNA derived from T cells, B-cell-depleted T cells, or PBMCs. The repertoires were made available in a free public database intended to serve as a resource for research on the immune response to SARS-CoV-2.

TCRbeta CDR3 regions were amplified from genomic DNA by means of the immunoSEQ Assay, a bias-controlled multiplex PCR. The study's processing was this. Within the assay, amplification of reference gene primers was used to estimate how many nucleated cells each sample contained. To quantify the absolute abundance of each unique TCRbeta CDR3 rearrangement, sequence reads were collapsed and filtered. For each sample, productive Simpson clonality was calculated by taking the square root of Simpson's diversity index across productive rearrangements. Held by TCRdb, this immuneACCESS table contains in-frame sequences only and omits some clones. Under half of the omission traces to an unresolved V gene where checked; the cause of the rest is unknown. The V and J calls and the clone size are those of that table, but D and trimming were determined from the DNA. A total of about 240,000 clones appear in this sample, approximately 82% of them only once. More than 1.5% of the sample goes to the ten largest clones.

The paper's findings and limits, for the study overall: How much clinical and demographic metadata was included differed by source and by participant, and the metadata was provided uncurated.

The TCR sequence derives from a man under 40 who had recovered from COVID-19. Sequencing was carried out using peripheral blood. The chain uses TRBV19 and TRBJ2-4; a stretch of 8 junction bases matches TRBD2. The CDR3 region reads CASGTSGNAWGIQYF. The sequence in DNA is TGTGCCAGTGGAACTAGCGGAAATGCTTGGGGCATTCAGTACTTC.